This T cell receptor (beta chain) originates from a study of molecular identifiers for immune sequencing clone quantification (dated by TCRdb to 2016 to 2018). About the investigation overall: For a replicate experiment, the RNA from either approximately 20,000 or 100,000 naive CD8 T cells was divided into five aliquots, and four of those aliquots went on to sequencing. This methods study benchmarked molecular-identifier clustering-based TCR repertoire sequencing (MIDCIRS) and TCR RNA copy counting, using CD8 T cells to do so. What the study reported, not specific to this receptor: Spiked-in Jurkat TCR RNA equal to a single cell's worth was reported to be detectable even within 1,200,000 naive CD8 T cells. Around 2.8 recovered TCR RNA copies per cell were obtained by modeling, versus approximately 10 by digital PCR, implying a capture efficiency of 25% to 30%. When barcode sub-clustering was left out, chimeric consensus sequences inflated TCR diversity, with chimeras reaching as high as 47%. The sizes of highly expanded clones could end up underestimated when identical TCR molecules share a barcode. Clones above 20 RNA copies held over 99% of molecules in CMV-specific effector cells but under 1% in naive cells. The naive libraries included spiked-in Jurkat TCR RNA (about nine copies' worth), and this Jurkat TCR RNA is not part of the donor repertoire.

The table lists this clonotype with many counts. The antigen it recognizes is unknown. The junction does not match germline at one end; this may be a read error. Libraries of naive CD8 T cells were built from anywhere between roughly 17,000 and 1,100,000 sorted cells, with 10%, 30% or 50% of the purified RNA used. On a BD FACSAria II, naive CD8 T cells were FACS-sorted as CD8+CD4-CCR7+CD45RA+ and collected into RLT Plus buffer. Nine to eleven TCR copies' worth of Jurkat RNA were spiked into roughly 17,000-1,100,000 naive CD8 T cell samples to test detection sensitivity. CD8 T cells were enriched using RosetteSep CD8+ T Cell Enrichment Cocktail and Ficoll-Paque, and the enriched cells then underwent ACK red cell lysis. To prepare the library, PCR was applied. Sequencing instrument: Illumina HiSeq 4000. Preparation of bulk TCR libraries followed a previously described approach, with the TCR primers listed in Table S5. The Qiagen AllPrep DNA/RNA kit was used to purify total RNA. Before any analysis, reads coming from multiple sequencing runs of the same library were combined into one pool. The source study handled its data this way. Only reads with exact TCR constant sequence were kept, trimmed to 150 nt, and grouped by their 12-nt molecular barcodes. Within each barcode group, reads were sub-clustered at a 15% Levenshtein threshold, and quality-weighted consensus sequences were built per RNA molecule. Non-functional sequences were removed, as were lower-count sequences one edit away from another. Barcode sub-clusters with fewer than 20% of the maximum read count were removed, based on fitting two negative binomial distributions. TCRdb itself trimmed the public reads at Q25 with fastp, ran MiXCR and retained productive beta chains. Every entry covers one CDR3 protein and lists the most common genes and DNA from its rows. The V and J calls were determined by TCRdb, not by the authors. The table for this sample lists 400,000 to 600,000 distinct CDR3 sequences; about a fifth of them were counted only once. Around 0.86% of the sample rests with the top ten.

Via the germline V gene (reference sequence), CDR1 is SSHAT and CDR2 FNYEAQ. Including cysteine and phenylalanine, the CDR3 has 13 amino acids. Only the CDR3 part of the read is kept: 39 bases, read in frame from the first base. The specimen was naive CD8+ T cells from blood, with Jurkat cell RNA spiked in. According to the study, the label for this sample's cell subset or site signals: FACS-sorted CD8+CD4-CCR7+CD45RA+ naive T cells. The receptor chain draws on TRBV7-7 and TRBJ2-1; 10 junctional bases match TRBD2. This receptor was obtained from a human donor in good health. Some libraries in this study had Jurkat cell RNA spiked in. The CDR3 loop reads CASSVGLADEQFF. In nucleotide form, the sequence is TGTGCTAGCAGCGTCGGACTAGCGGATGAGCAGTTCTTC.